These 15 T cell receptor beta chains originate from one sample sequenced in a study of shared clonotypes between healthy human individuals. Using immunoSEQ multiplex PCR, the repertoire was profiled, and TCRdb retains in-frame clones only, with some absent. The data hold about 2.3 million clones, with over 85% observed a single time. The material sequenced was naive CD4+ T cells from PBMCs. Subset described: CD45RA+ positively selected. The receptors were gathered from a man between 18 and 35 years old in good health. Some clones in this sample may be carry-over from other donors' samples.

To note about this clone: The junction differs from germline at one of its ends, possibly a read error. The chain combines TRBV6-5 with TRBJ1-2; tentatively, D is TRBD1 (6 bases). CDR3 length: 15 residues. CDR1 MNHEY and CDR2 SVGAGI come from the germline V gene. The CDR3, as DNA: TGTGCCAGCAGTTACCGGAGGACAGCTAATTATGGCTACACCTTC. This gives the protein CASSYRRTANYGYTF.

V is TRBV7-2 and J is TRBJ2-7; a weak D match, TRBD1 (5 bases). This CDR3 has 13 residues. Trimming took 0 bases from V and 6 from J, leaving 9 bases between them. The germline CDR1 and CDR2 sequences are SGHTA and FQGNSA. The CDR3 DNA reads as TGTGCCAGCAGCTTAGCGGTGGGGCGCGAGCAGTACTTC. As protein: CASSLAVGREQYF.

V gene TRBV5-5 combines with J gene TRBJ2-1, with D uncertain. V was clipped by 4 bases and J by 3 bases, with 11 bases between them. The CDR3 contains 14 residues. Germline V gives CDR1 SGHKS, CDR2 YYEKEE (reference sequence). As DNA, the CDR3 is TGTGCCAGCAGCCCGGAAGGCTACTACAATGAGCAGTTCTTC. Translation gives CASSPEGYYNEQFF.

CDR3 nucleotides: TGCAGCGCGGGACGAAGCAACGGATTTGAGCAGTTCTTC. This gives the protein CSAGRSNGFEQFF. This chain connects TRBV29-1 to TRBJ2-1, with D perhaps given as TRBD1 or TRBD2 (5 bases each). The CDR3 sequence is 13 residues long. Trimming left V 7 bases short and J 9 bases short, with 19 bases between. In germline, CDR1 is SQVTM, CDR2 ANQGSEA.

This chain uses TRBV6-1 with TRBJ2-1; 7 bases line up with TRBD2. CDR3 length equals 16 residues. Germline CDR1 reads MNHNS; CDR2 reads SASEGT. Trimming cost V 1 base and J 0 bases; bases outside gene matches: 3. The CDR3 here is CASSEGGGRSYNEQFF. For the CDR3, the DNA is TGTGCCAGCAGTGAAGGGGGGGGACGCTCCTACAATGAGCAGTTCTTC.

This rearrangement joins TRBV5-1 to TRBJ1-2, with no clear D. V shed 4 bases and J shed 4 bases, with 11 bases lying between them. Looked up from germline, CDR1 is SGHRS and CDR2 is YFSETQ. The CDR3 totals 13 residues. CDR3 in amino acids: CASSPGRTYGYTF. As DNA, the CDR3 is TGCGCCAGCAGCCCCGGGAGAACCTATGGCTACACCTTC.

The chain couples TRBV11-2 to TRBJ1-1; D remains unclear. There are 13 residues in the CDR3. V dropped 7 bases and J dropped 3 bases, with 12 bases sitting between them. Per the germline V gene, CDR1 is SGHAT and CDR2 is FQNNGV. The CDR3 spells CASTLTVDTEAFF. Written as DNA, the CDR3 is TGTGCCAGCACCCTAACCGTAGACACTGAAGCTTTCTTT. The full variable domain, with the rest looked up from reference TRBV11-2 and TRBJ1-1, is EAGVAQSPRYKIIEKRQSVAFWCNPISGHATLYWYQQILGQGPKLLIQFQNNGVVDDSQLPKDRFSAERLKGVDSTLKIQPAKLEDSAVYLCASTLTVDTEAFFGQGTRLTVV.

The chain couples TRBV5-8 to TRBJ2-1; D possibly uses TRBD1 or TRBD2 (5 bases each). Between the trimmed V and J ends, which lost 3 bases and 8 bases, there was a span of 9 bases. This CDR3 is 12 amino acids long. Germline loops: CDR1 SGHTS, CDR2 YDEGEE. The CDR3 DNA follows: TGTGCCAGCAGCTGGGACGTCGATGAGCAGTTCTTC. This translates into CASSWDVDEQFF.

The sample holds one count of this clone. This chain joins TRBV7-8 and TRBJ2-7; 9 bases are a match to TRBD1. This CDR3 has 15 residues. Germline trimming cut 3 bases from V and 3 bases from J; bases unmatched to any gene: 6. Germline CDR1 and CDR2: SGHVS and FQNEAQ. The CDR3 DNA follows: TGTGCCAGCAGCTTTGGACAGGGGTTGAACTACGAGCAGTACTTC. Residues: CASSFGQGLNYEQYF. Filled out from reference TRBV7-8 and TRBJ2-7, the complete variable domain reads GAGVSQSPRYKVAKRGQDVALRCDPISGHVSLFWYQQALGQGPEFLTYFQNEAQLDKSGLPSDRFFAERPEGSVSTLKIQRTQQEDSAVYLCASSFGQGLNYEQYFGPGTRLTVT.

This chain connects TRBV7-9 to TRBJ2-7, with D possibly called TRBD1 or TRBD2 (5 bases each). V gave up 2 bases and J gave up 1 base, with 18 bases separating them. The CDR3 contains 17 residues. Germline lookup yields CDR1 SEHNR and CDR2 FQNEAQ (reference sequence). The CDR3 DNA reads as TGTGCCAGCAGCTTATCCCCCCGGGGCCCGAAATCCTACGAGCAGTACTTC. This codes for CASSLSPRGPKSYEQYF.

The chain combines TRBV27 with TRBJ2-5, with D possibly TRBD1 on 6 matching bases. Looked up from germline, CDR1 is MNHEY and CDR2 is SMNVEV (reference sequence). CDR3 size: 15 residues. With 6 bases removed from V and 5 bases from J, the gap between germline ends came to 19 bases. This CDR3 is CASRPLQGFSETQYF. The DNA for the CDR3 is TGTGCCAGCAGGCCCCTACAGGGATTCTCGGAGACCCAGTACTTC.

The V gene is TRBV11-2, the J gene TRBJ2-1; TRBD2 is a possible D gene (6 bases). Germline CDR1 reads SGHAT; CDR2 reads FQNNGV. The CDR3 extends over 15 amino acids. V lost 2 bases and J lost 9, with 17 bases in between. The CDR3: CASSLPRDSLVEQFF. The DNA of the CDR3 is TGTGCCAGCAGCTTACCCCGGGACTCCCTTGTTGAGCAGTTCTTC.

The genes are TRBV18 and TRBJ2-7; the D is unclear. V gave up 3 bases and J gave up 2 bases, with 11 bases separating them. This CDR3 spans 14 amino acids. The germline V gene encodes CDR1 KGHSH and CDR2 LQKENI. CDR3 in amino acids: CASSPRVGPYEQYF. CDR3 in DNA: TGTGCCAGCTCACCTAGGGTAGGCCCCTACGAGCAGTACTTC.

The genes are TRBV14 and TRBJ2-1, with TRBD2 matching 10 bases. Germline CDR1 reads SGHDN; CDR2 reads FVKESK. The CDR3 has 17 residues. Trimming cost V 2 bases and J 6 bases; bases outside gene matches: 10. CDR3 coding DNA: TGTGCCAGCAGCCAATTAATCTTAGCTAGCGGGAGCAATGAGCAGTTCTTC. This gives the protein CASSQLILASGSNEQFF.

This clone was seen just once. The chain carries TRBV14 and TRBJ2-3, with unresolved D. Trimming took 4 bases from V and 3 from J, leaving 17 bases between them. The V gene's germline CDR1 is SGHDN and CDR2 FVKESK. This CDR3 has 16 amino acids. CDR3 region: CASSPGAYAGTDTQYF. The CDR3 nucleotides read TGTGCCAGCAGCCCCGGTGCGTATGCCGGAACAGATACGCAGTATTTT.